The source of this TCR beta chain is a study of T cell repertoires in cytomegalovirus infection. Study summary: Alongside well-studied HLA-B-restricted CMV epitopes, recently identified HLA-C-restricted CMV epitopes were also used. CMV infection together with matching HLA type was indicated by public TCR beta signatures.

The table lists this clonotype with a count of one. Its antigen is unknown. Study-wide points: Clonotype analysis showed dominance of the ex vivo response by HLA-C-restricted CMV-specific TCR beta clonotypes.

From the reads, TCRdb called clonotypes with MiXCR, one entry per CDR3 protein. The table records hundreds of thousands of distinct CDR3 sequences, around a third of them present only once. CDR3 length equals 17 residues. Germline CDR1 SGHVT, CDR2 SQSDAQ. Trimming removed 6 bases at V and 0 bases at J, with 19 bases between. Material: cultured CD8+ T cells from PBMCs, obtained from culture after CMV antigen stimulation. The chain carries TRBV7-4 and TRBJ2-3, with a tentative D call TRBD2 (5 bases). The sequence was collected from a human donor in good health (CMV status not recorded). Some clones in this sample may be carry-over from other donors' samples. The CDR3 DNA reads TGTGCCAGCAGGTCAGCTCACACTAGATCTAGCACAGATACGCAGTATTTT. Protein product: CASRSAHTRSSTDTQYF.